This T cell receptor beta chain was obtained from a study of blood T cells in healthy people across ages. Alongside a J-beta primer mix, a sample-barcoded 5' primer served in a second PCR lasting about 6 to 11 cycles. Each sample yielded at least 2.5 million CDR3-containing paired-end reads. A single record per CDR3 protein comes from TCRdb applying MiXCR to the 5' RACE reads. The sample gives roughly 1,100,000 distinct CDR3 sequences, under 30% of which show up once; approximately 0.71% is in the top ten. This CDR3 spans 13 amino acids. Germline CDR1 and CDR2: KGHSH and LQKENI. These data were likewise used in another study, on T cells of mothers and their children.

The sequenced sample was blood. The V call is TRBV18, the J call TRBJ2-5; TRBD2 might be the D (6 bases). Gene TRBJ2-7 matches the end of the DNA better, so the J call may be wrong. This TCR was sampled from a girl aged 2 to 10 in good health. CDR3 loop: CASSPSGVYEQYF. The DNA for the CDR3 is TGTGCCAGCTCACCTAGCGGAGTCTACGAGCAGTACTTC.